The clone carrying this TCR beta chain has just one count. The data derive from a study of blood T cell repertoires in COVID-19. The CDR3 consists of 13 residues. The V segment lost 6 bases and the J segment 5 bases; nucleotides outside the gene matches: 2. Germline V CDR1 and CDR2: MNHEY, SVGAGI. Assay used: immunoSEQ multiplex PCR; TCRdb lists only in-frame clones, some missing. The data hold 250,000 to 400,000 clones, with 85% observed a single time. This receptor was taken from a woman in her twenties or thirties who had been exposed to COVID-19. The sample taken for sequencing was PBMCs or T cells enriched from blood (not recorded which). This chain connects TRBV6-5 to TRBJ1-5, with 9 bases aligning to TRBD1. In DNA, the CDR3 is TGTGCCAGCAGAAGGACAGGGGATCAGCCCCAGCATTTT. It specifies CASRRTGDQPQHF.